This T cell receptor (beta chain) was captured in a study of tumor-infiltrating lymphocytes in primary liver carcinoma. Study-wide context: Tumors were stage T1-T3 N0M0, roughly 4 to 10 cm across. Tissue type made little difference to sample yields of roughly 3.5 to 7.13 million productive TCRbeta reads.

TCR beta cDNA was made from approximately 500 ng total RNA with a constant-region primer. Libraries covering TCR beta were generated through three nested multiplex PCR rounds (using a slightly modified ARM-PCR). TRBV1-TRBV30 forward primers paired with a C-beta reverse primer were used in the first two PCR rounds, which ran roughly 11 cycles each. TCRdb reanalysed the multiplex PCR reads using MiXCR and keeps one entry per CDR3 protein. The table has 300,000 to 350,000 distinct CDR3 sequences, around 50% seen once. Unsorted whole blood yielded blood RNA, and germline DNA was extracted as well. CDR3 length: 15 residues. The V gene's germline CDR1 is MNHNY and CDR2 SVGAGI (reference sequence). J gave up 7 bases and V 2 bases, and 8 bases lay outside the gene matches.

The sequenced sample was peripheral blood. This clonotype originated in a woman aged 25 to 39 with primary liver carcinoma and hepatitis B virus infection. The J gene is TRBJ2-1, the V gene TRBV6-6; 7 positions match TRBD2. The CDR3 coding sequence is TGTGCCAGCAGTTACACATTAGCGGGTTGGAATGAGCAGTTCTTC. Its protein is CASSYTLAGWNEQFF.